This T cell receptor (beta chain) was identified in a study of T cell responses to AZD1222 COVID-19 vaccine. This clone was found a few times. Trimming removed 7 bases from V and 1 base from J; junction bases left unmatched: 4. The CDR3 spans 13 residues. The repertoire was sequenced with immunoSEQ multiplex PCR; TCRdb's copy has only in-frame clones and lacks some. The table has roughly 190,000 clones, 85% to 95% seen once. The clonotype originates from an adult in good health. This rearrangement joins TRBV12-3 or TRBV12-4 to TRBJ2-7; 7 bases are a match to TRBD1. The source was peripheral blood, collected on day 0 of AZD1222 vaccination. The CDR3 loop is CASTDRASYEQYF. The DNA of the CDR3 is TGTGCCAGCACCGACAGGGCATCCTACGAGCAGTACTTC.